The 8 T cell receptor beta chains presented below share a single source sample, sequenced in a study of blood T cell repertoires in COVID-19. Sequencing used immunoSEQ multiplex PCR; TCRdb keeps in-frame clones, though not all of them. The sample carries 50,000 to 65,000 clones, about 75% recorded once. The material sequenced was PBMCs or T cells enriched from blood (not recorded which). The receptors come from a woman between 55 and 75 years old who had been exposed to COVID-19.

The rearrangement joins TRBV7-9 to TRBJ1-1; no clear D gene. V lost 0 bases and J lost 4, with 9 bases in between. This CDR3 is built from 14 residues. Germline CDR1 reads SEHNR; CDR2 reads FQNEAQ (reference sequence). The CDR3 DNA sequence: TGTGCCAGCAGCTTAGCGGGAGGGCGCACTGAAGCTTTCTTT. Protein: CASSLAGGRTEAFF.

This sequence joins TRBV5-1 and TRBJ1-1; no clear D. Per the germline V gene, CDR1 is SGHRS and CDR2 is YFSETQ. Deletions cut 2 bases from V and 0 bases from J, with 14 bases between. CDR3 length: 16 residues. The DNA for the CDR3 is TGCGCCAGCAGCTTTGACCCAGGATACATGAACACTGAAGCTTTCTTT. It specifies CASSFDPGYMNTEAFF.

The chain employs TRBV5-4 and TRBJ1-2; 7 bases map to TRBD1. The CDR3 consists of 14 residues. Germline V gives CDR1 SGHNT, CDR2 YYREEE (reference sequence). J gave up 4 bases and V 3 bases, and 6 bases lay outside the gene matches. The CDR3 DNA is TGTGCCAGCAGCTCCGGAGGGGGCGGCTATGGCTACACCTTC. Translated: CASSSGGGGYGYTF.

The genes are TRBV30 and TRBJ1-6; D gene unclear. Germline loops: CDR1 GTSNPN, CDR2 SVGIG (reference sequence). V lost 4 bases to trimming and J lost 3 bases, with 10 bases between them. CDR3 length: 14 residues. The CDR3 region is CAWTENSYNSPLHF. The CDR3 DNA is TGTGCCTGGACCGAAAACAGCTATAATTCACCCCTCCACTTT. Complete variable domain (other parts from reference TRBV30 and TRBJ1-6): SQTIHQWPATLVQPVGSPLSLECTVEGTSNPNLYWYRQAAGRGLQLLFYSVGIGQISSEVPQNLSASRPQDRQFILSSKKLLLSDSGFYLCAWTENSYNSPLHFGNGTRLTVT.

The chain links TRBV4-3 to TRBJ2-3; D might be TRBD1 (6 bases). The V gene lost 0 bases and the J gene lost 4 bases, with 20 bases spanning the gap. Looked up from germline, CDR1 is LGHNA and CDR2 is YSLEER. The CDR3 loop spans 18 amino acids. The CDR3 is CASSQEWGRGPGADTQYF. CDR3 in DNA: TGCGCCAGCAGCCAAGAATGGGGACGGGGCCCAGGGGCAGATACGCAGTATTTT.

The chain is built from TRBV6-5 and TRBJ1-2; D is perhaps TRBD1 (6 bases). The CDR3 has 14 amino acids. Trimming left V 2 bases short and J 5 bases short, with 12 bases between. CDR1 is MNHEY, CDR2 SVGAGI, per germline. This chain's CDR3 is CASSYRQGIYGYTF. The DNA for the CDR3 is TGTGCCAGCAGTTACCGTCAGGGGATTTATGGCTACACCTTC.

The rearrangement links TRBV19 to TRBJ2-7, with D possibly matching TRBD2 (5 bases). Germline-derived CDR1 and CDR2 are LNHDA and SQIVND (reference sequence). CDR3 size: 15 residues. V gave up 6 bases and J gave up 7 bases, with 22 bases separating them. This CDR3 reads CASSTILSGAGEQYF. In DNA, the CDR3 is TGTGCCAGTAGCACCATTCTCAGCGGCGCCGGGGAGCAGTACTTC.

The genes are TRBV7-2 and TRBJ2-2; TRBD2 might be the D (6 bases). V was cut by 1 base and J by 5 bases, with 11 bases left in between. Germline assignment: CDR1 SGHTA and CDR2 FQGNSA. The CDR3 runs to 15 residues. The CDR3 reads CASSLDAGRTGELFF. CDR3 DNA sequence: TGTGCCAGCAGCTTAGACGCGGGACGGACCGGGGAGCTGTTTTTT.